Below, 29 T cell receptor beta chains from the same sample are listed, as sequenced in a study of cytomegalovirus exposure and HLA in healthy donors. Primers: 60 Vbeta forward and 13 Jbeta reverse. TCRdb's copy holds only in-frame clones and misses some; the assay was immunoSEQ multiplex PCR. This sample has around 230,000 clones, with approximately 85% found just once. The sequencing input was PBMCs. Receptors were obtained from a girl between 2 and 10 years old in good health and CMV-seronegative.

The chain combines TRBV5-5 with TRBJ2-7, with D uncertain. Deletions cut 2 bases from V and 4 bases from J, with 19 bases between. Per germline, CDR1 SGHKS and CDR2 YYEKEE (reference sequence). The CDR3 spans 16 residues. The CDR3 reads CASSFDPGRSRYEQYF. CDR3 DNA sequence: TGTGCCAGCAGCTTTGATCCGGGTCGGAGTAGGTACGAGCAGTACTTC.

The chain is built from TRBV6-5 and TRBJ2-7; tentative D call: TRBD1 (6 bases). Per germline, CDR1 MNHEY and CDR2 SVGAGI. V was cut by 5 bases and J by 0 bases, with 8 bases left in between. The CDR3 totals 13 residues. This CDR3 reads CASSDRSSYEQYF. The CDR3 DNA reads TGTGCCAGCAGTGACAGGTCCTCCTACGAGCAGTACTTC.

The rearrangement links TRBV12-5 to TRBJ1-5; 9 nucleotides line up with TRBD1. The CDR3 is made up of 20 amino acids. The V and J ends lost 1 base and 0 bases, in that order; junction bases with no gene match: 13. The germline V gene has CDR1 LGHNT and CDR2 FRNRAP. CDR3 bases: TGTGCTAGTGGTTTGGCAAGTTCCGGGACAGGGATTTTTAGCAATCAGCCCCAGCATTTT. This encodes CASGLASSGTGIFSNQPQHF.

CDR3 bases: TGTGCCAGCAGCCCTAATGGGCTAGCCAAAAACATTCAGTACTTC. Its protein product is CASSPNGLAKNIQYF. This sequence joins TRBV11-2 and TRBJ2-4; no definite D call. Germline lookup yields CDR1 SGHAT and CDR2 FQNNGV. The V end was cut by 5 bases, the J end by 0 bases, with 11 bases between. CDR3 length: 15 residues.

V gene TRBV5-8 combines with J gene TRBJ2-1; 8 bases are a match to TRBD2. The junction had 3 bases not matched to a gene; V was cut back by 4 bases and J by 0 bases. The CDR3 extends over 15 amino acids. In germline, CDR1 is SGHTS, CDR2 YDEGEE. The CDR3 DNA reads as TGTGCCAGCAGCACCAGCGGGAGCTCCTACAATGAGCAGTTCTTC. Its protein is CASSTSGSSYNEQFF.

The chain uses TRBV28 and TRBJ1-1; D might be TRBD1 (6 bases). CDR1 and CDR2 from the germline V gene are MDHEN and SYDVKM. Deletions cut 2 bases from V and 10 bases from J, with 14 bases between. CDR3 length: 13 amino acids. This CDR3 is CASSLRAGGRAFF. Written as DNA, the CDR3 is TGTGCCAGCAGTTTAAGGGCGGGGGGCAGAGCTTTCTTT.

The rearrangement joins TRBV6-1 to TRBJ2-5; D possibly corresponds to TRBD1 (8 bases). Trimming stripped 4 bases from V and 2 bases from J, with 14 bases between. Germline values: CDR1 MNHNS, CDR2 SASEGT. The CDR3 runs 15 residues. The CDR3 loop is CASSGQGRGQETQYF. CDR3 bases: TGTGCCAGCAGTGGACAGGGGAGGGGGCAAGAGACCCAGTACTTC.

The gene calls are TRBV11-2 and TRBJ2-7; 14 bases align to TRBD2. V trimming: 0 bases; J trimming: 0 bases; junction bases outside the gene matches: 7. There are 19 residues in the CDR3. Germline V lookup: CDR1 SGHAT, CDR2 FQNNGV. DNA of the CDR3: TGTGCCAGCAGCTTAGAAGGGACTAGCGGGGGCTCGAGCTCCTACGAGCAGTACTTC. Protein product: CASSLEGTSGGSSSYEQYF. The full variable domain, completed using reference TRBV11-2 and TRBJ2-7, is EAGVAQSPRYKIIEKRQSVAFWCNPISGHATLYWYQQILGQGPKLLIQFQNNGVVDDSQLPKDRFSAERLKGVDSTLKIQPAKLEDSAVYLCASSLEGTSGGSSSYEQYFGPGTRLTVT.

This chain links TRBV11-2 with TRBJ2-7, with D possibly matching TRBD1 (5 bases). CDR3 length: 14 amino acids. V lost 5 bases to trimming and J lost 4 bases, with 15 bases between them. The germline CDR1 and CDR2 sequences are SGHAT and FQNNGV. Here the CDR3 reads CASSPSTEPYEQYF. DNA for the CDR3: TGTGCCAGCAGCCCTTCGACAGAACCGTACGAGCAGTACTTC.

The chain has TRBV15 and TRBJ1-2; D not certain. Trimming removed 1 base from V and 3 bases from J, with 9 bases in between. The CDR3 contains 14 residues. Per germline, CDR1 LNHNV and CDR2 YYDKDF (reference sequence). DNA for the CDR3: TGTGCCACCAGCAGAGGGGCCGCGTACTATGGCTACACCTTC. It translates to CATSRGAAYYGYTF.

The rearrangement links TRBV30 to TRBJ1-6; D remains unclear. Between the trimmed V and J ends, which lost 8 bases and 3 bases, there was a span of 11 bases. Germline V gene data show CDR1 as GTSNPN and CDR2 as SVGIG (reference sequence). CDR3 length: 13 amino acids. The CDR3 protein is CALSGDYNSPLHF. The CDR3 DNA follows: TGTGCCCTATCGGGAGACTATAATTCACCCCTCCACTTT.

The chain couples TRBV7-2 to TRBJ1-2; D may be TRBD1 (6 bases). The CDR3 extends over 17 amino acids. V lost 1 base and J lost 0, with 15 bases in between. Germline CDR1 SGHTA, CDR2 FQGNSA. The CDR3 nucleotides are TGTGCCAGCAGCTTAGAGATGGGTACAGGGCCTAACTATGGCTACACCTTC. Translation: CASSLEMGTGPNYGYTF.

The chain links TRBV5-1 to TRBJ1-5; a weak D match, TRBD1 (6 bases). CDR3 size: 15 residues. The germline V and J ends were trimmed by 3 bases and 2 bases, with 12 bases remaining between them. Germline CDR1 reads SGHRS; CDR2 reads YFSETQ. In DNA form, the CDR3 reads TGCGCCAGCAGCTCAGGGGACGGCGGCAATCAGCCCCAGCATTTT. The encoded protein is CASSSGDGGNQPQHF.

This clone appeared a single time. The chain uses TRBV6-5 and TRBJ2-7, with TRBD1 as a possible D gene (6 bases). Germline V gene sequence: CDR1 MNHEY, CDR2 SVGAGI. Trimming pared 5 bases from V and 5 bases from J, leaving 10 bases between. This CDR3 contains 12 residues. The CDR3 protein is CASSRDNHEQYF. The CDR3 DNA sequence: TGTGCCAGCAGTCGGGACAACCACGAGCAGTACTTC.

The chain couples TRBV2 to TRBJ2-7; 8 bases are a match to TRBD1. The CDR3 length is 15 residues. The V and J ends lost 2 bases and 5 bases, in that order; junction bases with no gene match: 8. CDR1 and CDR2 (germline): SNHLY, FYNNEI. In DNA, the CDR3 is TGTGCCAGCAGTGAACAAGGACAGGGCCCCGACGAGCAGTACTTC. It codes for CASSEQGQGPDEQYF.

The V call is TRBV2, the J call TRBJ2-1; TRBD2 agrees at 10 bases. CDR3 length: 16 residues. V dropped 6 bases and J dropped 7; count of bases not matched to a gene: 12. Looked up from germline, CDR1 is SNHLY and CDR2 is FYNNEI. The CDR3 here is CASRPARAGGRNEQFF. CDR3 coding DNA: TGTGCCAGCAGGCCCGCGAGAGCGGGGGGGCGGAATGAGCAGTTCTTC.

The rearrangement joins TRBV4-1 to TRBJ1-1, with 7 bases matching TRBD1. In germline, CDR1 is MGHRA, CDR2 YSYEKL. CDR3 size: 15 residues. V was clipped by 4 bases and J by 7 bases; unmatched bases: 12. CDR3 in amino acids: CASSREDRAPHEAFF. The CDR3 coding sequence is TGCGCCAGCAGCCGAGAAGACAGGGCGCCACATGAAGCTTTCTTT.

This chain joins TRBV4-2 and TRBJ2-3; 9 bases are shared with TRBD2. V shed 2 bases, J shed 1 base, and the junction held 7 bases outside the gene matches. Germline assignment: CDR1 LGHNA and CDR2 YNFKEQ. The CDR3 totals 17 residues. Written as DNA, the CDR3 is TGTGCCAGCAGCCAAAGACCTAGCGGGATGGGCACAGATACGCAGTATTTT. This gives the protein CASSQRPSGMGTDTQYF.

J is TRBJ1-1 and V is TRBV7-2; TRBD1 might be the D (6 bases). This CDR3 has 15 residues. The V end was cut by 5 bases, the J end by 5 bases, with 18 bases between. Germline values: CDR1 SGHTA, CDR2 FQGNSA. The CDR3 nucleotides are TGTGCCAGCAGCCCGACCTCAGGGGTTGGGACTGAAGCTTTCTTT. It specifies CASSPTSGVGTEAFF.

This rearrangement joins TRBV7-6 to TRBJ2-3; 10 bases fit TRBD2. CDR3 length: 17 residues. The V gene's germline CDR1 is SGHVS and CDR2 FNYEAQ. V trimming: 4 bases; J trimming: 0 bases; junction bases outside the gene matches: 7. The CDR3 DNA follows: TGTGCCAGCAGCTCCTCCCTAGCGGGGGTTAGCACAGATACGCAGTATTTT. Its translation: CASSSSLAGVSTDTQYF.

CDR3 in DNA: TGTGCCAGCAGCAACTCACCCAACACTGAAGCTTTCTTT. It codes for CASSNSPNTEAFF. The chain carries TRBV7-3 and TRBJ1-1; D uncertain. The CDR3 is 13 amino acids. The germline CDR1 and CDR2 sequences are SGHTA and FQGTGA. V lost 5 bases and J 2 bases, leaving 9 bases between the germline ends.

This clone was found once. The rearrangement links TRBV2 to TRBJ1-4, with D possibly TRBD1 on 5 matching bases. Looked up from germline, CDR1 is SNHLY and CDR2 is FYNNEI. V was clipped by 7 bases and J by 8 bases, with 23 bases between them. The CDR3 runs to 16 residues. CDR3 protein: CASNGRGVPEVEKLFF. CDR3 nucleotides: TGTGCCAGCAACGGGCGGGGCGTTCCGGAGGTGGAAAAACTGTTTTTT.

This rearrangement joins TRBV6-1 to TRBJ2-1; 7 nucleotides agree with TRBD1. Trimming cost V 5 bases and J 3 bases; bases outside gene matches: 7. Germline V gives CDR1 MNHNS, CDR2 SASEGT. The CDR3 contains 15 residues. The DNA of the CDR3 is TGTGCCAGCAGTCCCCGGGACAGTCACTACAATGAGCAGTTCTTC. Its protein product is CASSPRDSHYNEQFF.

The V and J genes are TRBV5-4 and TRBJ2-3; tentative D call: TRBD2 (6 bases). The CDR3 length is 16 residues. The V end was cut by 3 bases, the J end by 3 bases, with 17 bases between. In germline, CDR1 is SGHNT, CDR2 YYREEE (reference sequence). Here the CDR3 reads CASSSGLRTSTDTQYF. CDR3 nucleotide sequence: TGTGCCAGCAGCTCGGGACTCAGGACTTCGACAGATACGCAGTATTTT.

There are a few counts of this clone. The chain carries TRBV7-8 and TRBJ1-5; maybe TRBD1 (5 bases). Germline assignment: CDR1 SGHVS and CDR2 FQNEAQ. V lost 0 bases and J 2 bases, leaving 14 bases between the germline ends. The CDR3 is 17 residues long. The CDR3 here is CASSLAIKGIGNQPQHF. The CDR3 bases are TGTGCCAGCAGCTTAGCGATCAAGGGGATAGGCAATCAGCCCCAGCATTTT.

The chain's CDR3 is CASSLSPGDETQYF. The CDR3 region has the DNA TGTGCCAGCAGCTTGAGTCCAGGGGACGAGACCCAGTACTTC. This chain connects TRBV5-8 to TRBJ2-5; perhaps TRBD1 as D (6 bases). Deletions cut 1 base from V and 5 bases from J, with 12 bases between. This CDR3 is built from 14 residues. In germline, CDR1 is SGHTS, CDR2 YDEGEE.

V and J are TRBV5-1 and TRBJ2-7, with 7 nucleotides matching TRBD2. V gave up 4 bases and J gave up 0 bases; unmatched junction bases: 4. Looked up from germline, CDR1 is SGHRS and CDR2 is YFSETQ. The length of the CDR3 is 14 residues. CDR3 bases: TGCGCCAGCAGCGGGAGCGGGGTCTCCTACGAGCAGTACTTC. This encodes CASSGSGVSYEQYF.

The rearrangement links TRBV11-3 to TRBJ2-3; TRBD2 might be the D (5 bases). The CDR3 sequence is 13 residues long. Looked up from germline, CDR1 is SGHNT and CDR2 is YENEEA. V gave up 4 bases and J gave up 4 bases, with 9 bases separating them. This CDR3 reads CASSSPGSDTQYF. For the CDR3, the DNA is TGTGCCAGCAGCTCCCCGGGGTCAGATACGCAGTATTTT.

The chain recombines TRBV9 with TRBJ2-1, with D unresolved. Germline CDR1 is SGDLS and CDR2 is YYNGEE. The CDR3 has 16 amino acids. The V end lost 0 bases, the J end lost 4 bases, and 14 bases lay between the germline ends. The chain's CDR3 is CASSVGLRAEYNEQFF. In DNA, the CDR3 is TGTGCCAGCAGCGTAGGGTTGCGCGCGGAGTACAATGAGCAGTTCTTC.